This T cell receptor (beta chain) originates from a study of T cells after yellow fever vaccination. Comments on this clonotype: What it binds is not known.

Whole-study findings and limits: Only a minor proportion of clonotypes was detected across both CD4 and CD8 compartments. Faster peaking, at day 5 versus 15, marked a secondary response that was weaker. In FACS-sorted repertoires, abundant clonotypes from the bulk population could appear as contaminants. Among primary-vaccination clones, most reappeared after the booster, at about 95% for CD4 and roughly 88% for CD8.

V gave up 8 bases and J gave up 6 bases, with 22 bases separating them. The CDR3 consists of 15 residues. Looked up from germline, CDR1 is MNHEY and CDR2 is SVGEGT. TCRdb reprocessed the 5' RACE reads via MiXCR and lists one record per CDR3 protein. The sample consists of more than 350,000 distinct CDR3 sequences, around 10% of them appearing once. This material consisted of PBMCs, taken on the day of the first yellow fever vaccination. The receptor was isolated from a man aged 18 to 29 who received the YFV17D yellow fever vaccine. The chain carries TRBV6-2 or TRBV6-3 and TRBJ2-5, with D possibly matching TRBD2 (7 bases). The CDR3: CASLKPSGGRKTQYF. CDR3 bases: TGTGCCAGCCTAAAACCCTCGGGGGGCCGGAAGACCCAGTACTTC.